What follows are 8 T cell receptor beta chains derived from one specimen sequenced in a study of cytomegalovirus exposure and HLA in healthy donors. It was with 60 Vbeta and 13 Jbeta primers that the PCR ran. This table comes from immunoSEQ multiplex PCR, and its TCRdb copy is limited to in-frame clones, with some not included. The sample includes fewer than 200,000 clones, roughly 85% of them seen just once. Sequences were obtained from PBMCs. These receptors originate from a woman aged 40 to 50 in good health and CMV-seronegative.

This clone showed up just once. The rearrangement uses TRBV6-4 and TRBJ2-2, with a tentative D call TRBD2 (6 bases). Germline CDR1 is MRHNA and CDR2 is SNTAGT. This CDR3 spans 14 amino acids. Deletions cut 2 bases from V and 4 bases from J, with 8 bases between. The CDR3: CASSDRGTTGELFF. The DNA of the CDR3 is TGTGCCAGCAGTGACCGGGGGACCACCGGGGAGCTGTTTTTT.

The V call is TRBV15, the J call TRBJ1-2; tentative D call: TRBD1 (5 bases). This CDR3 has 14 amino acids. V shed 3 bases and J shed 3 bases, with 11 bases lying between them. Germline V gene lookup returns CDR1 LNHNV and CDR2 YYDKDF (reference sequence). The CDR3 spells CATSRGLGDYGYTF. CDR3 DNA: TGTGCCACCAGCAGGGGGTTAGGGGACTATGGCTACACCTTC.

The chain joins TRBV2 to TRBJ2-3; 13 nucleotides line up with TRBD2. Germline V gives CDR1 SNHLY, CDR2 FYNNEI. Losses at the gene ends were 5 bases for V and 3 bases for J; bases not matched to a gene: 20. The CDR3 is 21 amino acids. CDR3 nucleotides: TGTGCCAGCAGTCAGACTTTCAGACTAGCGGGAGGAAGAAAGGGGACAGATACGCAGTATTTT. It encodes CASSQTFRLAGGRKGTDTQYF.

This chain joins TRBV11-3 and TRBJ2-7, with TRBD1 matching 9 bases. J lost 0 bases, V lost 4 bases, and 4 bases had no gene match. Germline CDR1 and CDR2: SGHNT and YENEEA. The CDR3 has 15 residues. The CDR3 bases are TGTGCCAGCAGCTCACGGACAGGGGCCTCCTACGAGCAGTACTTC. Its translation: CASSSRTGASYEQYF.

V gene TRBV27 combines with J gene TRBJ2-5; no clear D gene. The CDR3 runs to 11 residues. Trimming pared 6 bases from V and 2 bases from J, leaving 4 bases between. Germline values: CDR1 MNHEY, CDR2 SMNVEV (reference sequence). In nucleotides, the CDR3 is TGTGCCAGCAGATATCAAGAGACCCAGTACTTC. Translation gives CASRYQETQYF.

The V call is TRBV10-2, the J call TRBJ2-1; 7 bases align to TRBD2. The CDR3 sequence is 12 residues long. Trimming took 4 bases from V and 10 from J; bases not matched to a gene: 4. CDR1 is WSHSY, CDR2 SAAADI, per germline. The DNA of the CDR3 is TGCGCCAGCAGTGGGGCGGGACTAGAGCAGTTCTTC. Protein sequence: CASSGAGLEQFF.

This clone was seen more than once but under ten times. V and J are TRBV30 and TRBJ1-1; unclear D gene. CDR1 is GTSNPN, CDR2 SVGIG, per germline (reference sequence). Trimming removed 2 bases at V and 1 base at J, with 8 bases between. The CDR3 has 13 residues. In nucleotides, the CDR3 is TGTGCCTGGAGTAGTTCCGGGAACACTGAAGCTTTCTTT. This codes for CAWSSSGNTEAFF.

This clone was detected only once. The rearrangement uses TRBV4-2 and TRBJ2-7, with 12 bases that match TRBD2. The CDR3 spans 16 residues. The V segment lost 1 base and the J segment 9 bases; nucleotides outside the gene matches: 10. CDR1 and CDR2 from the germline V gene are LGHNA and YNFKEQ. DNA for the CDR3: TGTGCCAGCAGCCAAGCCTCGACTAGCGGGGGAGGGTGGCAGTACTTC. Encoded protein: CASSQASTSGGGWQYF.